This T cell receptor (beta chain) was recorded in a study of blood T cell repertoires in COVID-19. Study summary: The origin of the acute and convalescent COVID-19 samples was the United States, Italy and Spain. PBMCs, B-cell-depleted T cells, or T cells provided the cDNA or gDNA that made up the material.

Germline lookup yields CDR1 SGHNT and CDR2 YYREEE (reference sequence). This CDR3 contains 16 residues. V shed 2 bases and J 5 bases; nucleotides not matched to a gene: 9. Authors' methods: Reference gene primer amplification gave estimated nucleated cell counts. Repertoires were generated with immunoSEQ multiplex PCR, while TCRdb's copy carries only in-frame clones and drops some. Clone size and V and J calls were adopted from that table, with D and trimming inferred from the DNA. This table holds around 140,000 clones, roughly 79% found once. This clone was observed a single time. The source is a human donor in a cohort sampled during active COVID-19. The V and J genes are TRBV5-4 and TRBJ2-5, with TRBD2 identical over 10 bases. The specimen was peripheral blood. In DNA form, the CDR3 reads TGTGCCAGCAGCTTCCCTAGCGGGAGTTTTGGGGAGACCCAGTACTTC. As protein: CASSFPSGSFGETQYF.